Listed below are T cell receptor beta chains from one sample, sequenced in a study of OX40 agonist ivuxolimab in advanced cancers. Produced via immunoSEQ multiplex PCR; TCRdb's table is partial and in-frame only. The sample includes approximately 15,000 clones, 75% to 90% of them seen just once. This specimen was CD4+ or CD8+ T cells sorted from blood, taken in a trial of the OX40 agonist ivuxolimab. These receptors originate from an adult with an advanced solid tumor such as melanoma, head and neck, liver or kidney cancer. The CDR3 runs from the conserved cysteine through the conserved F or W. D genes are given only for firm matches. The size entry is marked missing in some rows and otherwise reads once, few, many or a size class.

j_gene,abundance,d_gene,v_gene,CDR3nt,CDR3aa
TRBJ2-7,.,TRBD1,TRBV7-9,TGTGCCAGCAGCCGGGCGGGGACAGGGATATACGAGCAGTACTTC,CASSRAGTGIYEQYF
TRBJ2-3,.,.,TRBV30,TGTGCCTGGAGTGTAGGGCGGCAGGGGAATTATTGGTTGGATACGCAGTATTTT,CAWSVGRQGNYWLDTQYF
TRBJ1-1,.,.,TRBV6-5,TGTGCCAGCAGTTACTCGAATTACAGGGTCGACACTGAAGCTTTCTTT,CASSYSNYRVDTEAFF
TRBJ2-2,.,.,TRBV19,TGTGCCAGTAGTGTTCTCGGGGGCACCGGGGAGCTGTTTTTT,CASSVLGGTGELFF
TRBJ2-1,once,.,TRBV6-5,TGTGCCAGCAGTTACTCGGTAAACTCCTACAATGAGCAGTTCTTC,CASSYSVNSYNEQFF
TRBJ2-1,.,TRBD1,TRBV19,TGTGCCAGTAGACCCTGGACAGGGGACAATGAGCAGTTCTTC,CASRPWTGDNEQFF
TRBJ1-1,.,.,TRBV7-2,TGTGCCAGCAGCCGCGGGGGTCACACTGAAGCTTTCTTT,CASSRGGHTEAFF
TRBJ2-5,.,.,TRBV10-3,TGTGCCATCAGTGGCGGGACTGGGGATCAGACCCAGTACTTC,CAISGGTGDQTQYF
TRBJ1-1,.,.,TRBV28,TGTGCCAGCGGGGAATGGGGGGATACGTCTGAAGCTTTCTTT,CASGEWGDTSEAFF
TRBJ2-7,.,.,TRBV7-2,TGTGCCAGCAGCTTAGTACAGGTAGGGCCCTACGAGCAGTACTTC,CASSLVQVGPYEQYF
TRBJ2-5,.,.,TRBV7-8,TGTGCCAGCGGGCGTGACCAAGAGACCCAGTACTTC,CASGRDQETQYF
TRBJ1-5,.,.,TRBV5-4,TGTGCCAGCAGCACGGACCGCAATCAGCCCCAGCATTTT,CASSTDRNQPQHF
TRBJ2-7,.,.,TRBV7-3,TGTGCCAGCAGCCCAACCGGACGGGACTACGAGCAGTACTTC,CASSPTGRDYEQYF
TRBJ2-1,.,.,TRBV19,TGTGCCAGTATTCCAGATCGTGGGTTCAATGAGCAGTTCTTC,CASIPDRGFNEQFF
TRBJ1-6,.,.,TRBV6-1,TGTGCCAGCAGTGGAGGAACAGGTCCACCCCTCCACTTT,CASSGGTGPPLHF
TRBJ1-2,.,.,TRBV28,TGTGCCAGCAGTCTGGTTAAAACCGAGTATGGCTACACCTTC,CASSLVKTEYGYTF
TRBJ2-1,.,.,TRBV28,TGTGCCAGCAGCCCCCCCGGGGCGGGATCGCATGAGCAGTTCTTC,CASSPPGAGSHEQFF
TRBJ1-1,.,.,TRBV2,TGTGCCACCGAACAGGGCCTGAACACTGAAGCTTTCTTT,CATEQGLNTEAFF
TRBJ2-1,.,.,TRBV23-1,TGCGCCAGCAGTGGCCTCAATACCTACAATGAGCAGTTCTTC,CASSGLNTYNEQFF
TRBJ2-7,.,TRBD1,TRBV5-1,TGCGCCAGCAGCCCTTCCGGGACAGGGCCCCCCTACGAGCAGTACTTC,CASSPSGTGPPYEQYF
TRBJ2-7,.,TRBD2,TRBV6-4,TGTGCCAGCAGTGAGCTAGCGGGTAGCTCCTACGAGCAGTACTTC,CASSELAGSSYEQYF
TRBJ2-1,.,.,TRBV11-1,TGTGCCAGCAGGGCTCGCGTCGACAATGAGCAGTTCTTC,CASRARVDNEQFF
TRBJ1-4,once,.,TRBV19,TGTGCCAGCGATCGGACGGGTAGTGCGGGCGAAAAACTGTTTTTT,CASDRTGSAGEKLFF
TRBJ1-4,.,TRBD1,TRBV18,TGTGCCAGCTCACCCGGGACAGTTAATGAAAAACTGTTTTTT,CASSPGTVNEKLFF
TRBJ2-1,.,TRBD2,TRBV27,TGTGCCAGCAGTTCCAATAGCGGGAGACAGAACAATGAGCAGTTCTTC,CASSSNSGRQNNEQFF
TRBJ2-3,.,.,TRBV28,TGTGCCAGCAGGCTAAGCACAGATACGCAGTATTTT,CASRLSTDTQYF
TRBJ2-7,.,TRBD1,TRBV11-2,TGTGCCAGCAGCTTAGGCGCACATAGGGGGCGAGAGCAGTACTTC,CASSLGAHRGREQYF
TRBJ2-1,few,.,TRBV27,TGTGCCAGCAGTCCGCGGGACCCACAAGGCGAGCAGTTCTTC,CASSPRDPQGEQFF
TRBJ2-1,.,TRBD2,TRBV5-6,TGTGCCAGCACCTCACCCCTAGCGGGAGATCGGGGTGAGCAGTTCTTC,CASTSPLAGDRGEQFF
TRBJ1-5,.,TRBD1,TRBV28,TGTGCCAGCAGTTCTCGGGACAGGGTGGTTCAGCCCCAGCATTTT,CASSSRDRVVQPQHF
TRBJ1-3,.,.,TRBV6-6,TGTGCCAGCTATCAGTCTGGAAACACCATATATTTT,CASYQSGNTIYF
TRBJ2-7,.,.,TRBV27,TGTGCCAGCAGTTACCGACCAGGGGGGTCCTACGAGCAGTACTTC,CASSYRPGGSYEQYF
TRBJ1-2,.,TRBD1,TRBV28,TGTGCCAGCAGTCCGTGGGGACAGACCAACTATGGCTACACCTTC,CASSPWGQTNYGYTF
TRBJ2-7,.,TRBD2,TRBV18,TGTGCCAGCTCACCTGCTCTAGCGGGAGGGCGGGACGAGCAGTACTTC,CASSPALAGGRDEQYF
TRBJ1-1,.,.,TRBV30,TGTGCCCGAAGAAGTGGGAACACTGAAGCTTTCTTT,CARRSGNTEAFF
TRBJ2-7,.,.,TRBV7-9,TGTGCCAGCACCGCAGGGGCCCACGAGCAGTACTTC,CASTAGAHEQYF
TRBJ1-1,.,TRBD1,TRBV9,TGTGCCAGCAGCAGAGGGGGCTTTGGGGGCGAGGCTGAAGCTTTCTTT,CASSRGGFGGEAEAFF
TRBJ1-2,.,.,TRBV7-2,TGTGCCAGCAGCTTAACAGGGAATGGCTACACCTTC,CASSLTGNGYTF
TRBJ1-6,.,TRBD1,TRBV2,TGTGCCAGCAGCGGGACAGTGAATAATTCACCCCTCCACTTT,CASSGTVNNSPLHF
TRBJ2-1,.,.,TRBV20-1,TGCAGTGCCCCGGGGGTGGAGCAGTTCTTC,CSAPGVEQFF
TRBJ1-1,.,.,TRBV7-6,TGTGCCAGCAGCCGGTGGCCCGGGGCTGAAGCTTTCTTT,CASSRWPGAEAFF
TRBJ1-2,.,.,TRBV10-3,TGTGCCATCAGTGAGATGGGGTCAGATGGCTACACCTTC,CAISEMGSDGYTF
TRBJ2-7,.,TRBD2,TRBV27,TGTGCCAGCAGTTCCTCGGGACTATACGAGCAGTACTTC,CASSSSGLYEQYF
TRBJ2-2,few,.,TRBV19,TGTGCCAGTAGTATTCGGCAGGGGGGGGCTGGGGAGCTGTTTTTT,CASSIRQGGAGELFF
TRBJ1-2,once,.,TRBV4-3,TGCGCCAGCAGCCAAGACAGGATTTCTATTAACTATGGCTACACCTTC,CASSQDRISINYGYTF
TRBJ1-1,.,.,TRBV19,TGTGCCAGTACCAGAACAACCAACACTGAAGCTTTCTTT,CASTRTTNTEAFF
TRBJ2-3,.,.,TRBV6-5,TGTGCCAGCAGTTACTCGGTGGGGACAGATACGCAGTATTTT,CASSYSVGTDTQYF
TRBJ2-7,.,.,TRBV28,TGTGCCAGCAAGAACAGGGCCTACGAGCAGTACTTC,CASKNRAYEQYF
TRBJ2-5,.,.,TRBV28,TGTGCCAGCAAACTAGAGGGGTGGCAAGAGACCCAGTACTTC,CASKLEGWQETQYF
TRBJ2-7,once,TRBD1,TRBV6-1,TGTGCCAGCAGTGGACAGGGGGCGATAGGTGGAGAGCAGTACTTC,CASSGQGAIGGEQYF
TRBJ2-1,.,.,TRBV19,TGTGCCAGTAGTATAGTTGCGACAGGCGGGCGGGCTGAGCAGTTCTTC,CASSIVATGGRAEQFF